The clone carrying this T cell receptor beta chain was found a few times. Its antigen is still unknown. The sort gate was single viable CD3+CD4+CD8-CD45RO+ cells for memory CD4+ T cells. Positive selection with CD4 microbeads enriched total CD4+ T cells. This entry is derived from a study of memory CD4+ T cells and cytomegalovirus serostatus. V dropped 5 bases and J dropped 7 bases, with 9 bases sitting between them. This CDR3 contains 13 residues. Germline assignment: CDR1 SGHTA and CDR2 FQGNSA. General study findings and limits: Each of approximately 61 CMV-associated TCRbeta sequences occurred in one to five individuals.

The assay was immunoSEQ multiplex PCR, and TCRdb's table has in-frame clones only and misses some. In the table there are tens of thousands of clones, around 74% of which are singletons. This clonotype was sampled from an adult in good health and CMV-seronegative. Some clones in this sample may be carry-over from other donors' samples. The sequenced material came from memory CD4+ T cells from blood. V is TRBV7-2 and J is TRBJ1-6; maybe TRBD1 (6 bases). CDR3: CASSPDRNSPLHF. In nucleotides, the CDR3 is TGTGCCAGCAGCCCGGACAGAAATTCACCCCTCCACTTT.